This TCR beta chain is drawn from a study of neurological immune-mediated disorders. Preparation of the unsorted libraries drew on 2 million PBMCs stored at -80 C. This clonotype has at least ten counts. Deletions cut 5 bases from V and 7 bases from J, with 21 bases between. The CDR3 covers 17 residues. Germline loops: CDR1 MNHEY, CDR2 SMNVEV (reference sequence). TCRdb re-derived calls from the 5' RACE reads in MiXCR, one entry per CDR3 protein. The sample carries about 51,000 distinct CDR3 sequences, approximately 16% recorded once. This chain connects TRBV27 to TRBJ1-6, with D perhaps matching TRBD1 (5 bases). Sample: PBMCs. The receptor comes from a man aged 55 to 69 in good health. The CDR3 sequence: CASSTLVSAGRNSPLHF. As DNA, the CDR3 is TGTGCCAGCAGTACTTTGGTTTCGGCAGGGAGAAATTCACCCCTCCACTTT.